This entry describes one TCR beta chain. The antigen is unknown. One end of the junction is discordant with germline, which a read error may explain. PCR amplification relied on 60 Vbeta primers (plus 13 Jbeta primers). Libraries were prepared by immunoSEQ multiplex PCR; TCRdb keeps only in-frame clonotypes and omits some of them. The sample has about 200,000 clones, approximately 85% seen once. The sample belongs to a study of cytomegalovirus exposure and HLA in healthy donors. The study's findings and limits: Researchers had no immune exposure information except CMV serostatus available. The authors later found TCR association rates varying by HLA locus, with DRB1 most and HLA-C fewest.

Per the germline V gene, CDR1 is SEHNR and CDR2 is FQNEAQ (reference sequence). This CDR3 is 11 amino acids long. The chain recombines TRBV7-9 with TRBJ2-7, with D possibly matching TRBD2 (5 bases). Sequencing was done on a sample of PBMCs. The clonotype was recovered from a woman aged 40 to 50 in good health and CMV-seronegative. The CDR3 DNA is TGTTCCAGCAGCTTATACGGGGTGCAGTACTTC. Translated, it gives CSSSLYGVQYF. Together with reference TRBV7-9 and TRBJ2-7, the CDR3 gives the full variable domain: DTGVSQNPRHKITKRGQNVTFRCDPISEHNRLYWYRQTLGQGPEFLTYFQNEAQLEKSRLLSDRFSAERPKGSFSTLEIQRTEQGDSAMYLCSSSLYGVQYFGPGTRLTVT.